This note documents a single T cell receptor (beta chain) sequence. In its sample, this clonotype was seen a few times. The antigen it binds to is not known. Per-base qualities were not stored, and no clone one base away is much larger. TCR cDNA was synthesized by 5'RACE template switching, which introduced a universal primer site and unique molecular identifiers. cDNA synthesis was primed from both the TCR alpha and TCR beta constant segments. Libraries were amplified in two PCR steps, with sample barcodes and sequencing adapters added in the second step. Sequencing of the libraries was done on either Illumina HiSeq 2500 (2x100 bp) or NovaSeq (2x150 bp). From the authors' description of their analysis: MIGEC handled demultiplexing of reads and collapsing into UMI consensus sequences, while MiXCR performed V(D)J alignment. Clonotypes responding to the vaccine were identified with edgeR on replicate PBMC samples, with the criteria of FDR below 0.01 and a log2 fold change above 5 up to day 15. Each bulk clonotype was labeled CD4 or CD8 based on which sequenced repertoire, CD4 or CD8, contained the clonotype at higher abundance. TCRdb reanalyzed the raw reads on its own, using fastp at Q25 for trimming and MiXCR for clone calling, and kept in-frame beta chains. A single entry per CDR3 protein holds the most common genes and DNA from its merged rows. For this entry, the V and J calls and clone size follow TCRdb and not the study's own pipeline. The sample has 300,000 to 400,000 distinct CDR3 sequences on record, 8.7% of them singletons. The ten largest clones represent roughly 18% of the sample.

This sample is part of a study of T cells after yellow fever vaccination (dated by TCRdb to about 2019). About the study as a whole: The SMART-Seq v4 Ultra Low Input RNA kit was used to prepare libraries from fractions with low cell numbers. To track T-cell clones before and after primary and booster YFV17D yellow fever vaccination, bulk TCR alpha and beta repertoires were sequenced longitudinally. Two healthy male donors made up the cohort, one aged 18 to 29 years and the other aged 30 to 40 years. Blood samples were taken at several timepoints before and after primary and secondary immunization, and bulk PBMC replicates and cell subsets were isolated.

The V and J ends are trimmed by 10 bases and 7 bases, leaving 11 bases between them. Including cysteine and phenylalanine, the CDR3 has 11 amino acids. Only CDR3 DNA remains: 33 bases, in frame from the first base. Broad study findings and their caveats: Most clones expanded after primary vaccination were re-detected after the booster (96% of CD4 and approximately 89% of CD8), suggesting broad memory maintenance. Because only a couple of donors were included in the study, the extent to which the findings can be generalized is limited. The secondary T-cell response was weaker than the primary response but faster, peaking on day 5 instead of day 15. Because abundant contaminating clonotypes from the bulk population could be contained in FACS-sorted repertoires, computational filtering was required. A small fraction of clonotypes showed up in both the CD4 and CD8 compartments, probably as a result of convergent recombination.

The meaning of the sample's treatment or condition label: live attenuated yellow fever vaccine strain. At every blood-draw timepoint, two biological replicates of bulk PBMCs were collected. A standard Ficoll-Paque protocol was used to isolate PBMCs from peripheral blood. TriZol was used to extract RNA from bulk PBMCs, CD4 and CD8 fractions, and dextramer-positive and dextramer-negative fractions. This sample comprised PBMCs, obtained on the day of the first yellow fever vaccination. Recombination joined TRBV12-3 or TRBV12-4 with TRBJ2-1; the D gene identity is not certain. This TCR came from a man younger than 35 who received the YFV17D yellow fever vaccine. In nucleotide form, the sequence is TGTGCCACCGGACCCCCGAATGAGCAGTTCTTC. It codes for CATGPPNEQFF.